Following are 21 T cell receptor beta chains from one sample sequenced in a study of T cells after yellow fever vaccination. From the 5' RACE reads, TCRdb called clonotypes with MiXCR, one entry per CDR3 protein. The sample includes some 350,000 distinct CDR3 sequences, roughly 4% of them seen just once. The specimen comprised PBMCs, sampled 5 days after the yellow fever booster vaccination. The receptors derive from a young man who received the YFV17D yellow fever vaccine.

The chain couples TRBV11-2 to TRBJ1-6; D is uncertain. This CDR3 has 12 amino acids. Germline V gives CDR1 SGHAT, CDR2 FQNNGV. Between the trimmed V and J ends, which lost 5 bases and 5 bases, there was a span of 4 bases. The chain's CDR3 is CASSQNNSPLHF. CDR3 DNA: TGTGCCAGCAGCCAAAATAATTCACCCCTCCACTTT.

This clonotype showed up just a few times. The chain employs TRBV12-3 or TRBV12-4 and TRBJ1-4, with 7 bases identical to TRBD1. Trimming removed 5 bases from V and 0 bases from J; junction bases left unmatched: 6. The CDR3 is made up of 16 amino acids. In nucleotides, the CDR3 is TGTGCCAGCAGTATCATCACAGGGGCAACTAATGAAAAACTGTTTTTT. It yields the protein CASSIITGATNEKLFF.

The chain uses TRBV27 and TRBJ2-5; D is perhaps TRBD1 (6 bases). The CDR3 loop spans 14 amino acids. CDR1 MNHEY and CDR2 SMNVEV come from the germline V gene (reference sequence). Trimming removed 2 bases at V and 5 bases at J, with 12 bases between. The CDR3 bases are TGTGCCAGCAGTTTAACAGGGACGGGGGAGACCCAGTACTTC. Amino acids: CASSLTGTGETQYF.

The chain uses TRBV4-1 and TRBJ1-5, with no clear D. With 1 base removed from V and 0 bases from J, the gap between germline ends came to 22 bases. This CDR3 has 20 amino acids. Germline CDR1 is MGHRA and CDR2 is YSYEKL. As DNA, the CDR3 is TGCGCCAGCAGCCAAGGAACCCTAGCCGGCCCACGGTATAGCAATCAGCCCCAGCATTTT. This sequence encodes CASSQGTLAGPRYSNQPQHF.

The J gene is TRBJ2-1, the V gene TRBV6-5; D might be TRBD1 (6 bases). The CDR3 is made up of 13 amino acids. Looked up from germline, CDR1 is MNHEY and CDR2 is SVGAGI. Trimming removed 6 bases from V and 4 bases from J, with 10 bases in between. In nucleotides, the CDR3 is TGTGCCAGCAGGCACGGACAGTACAATGAGCAGTTCTTC. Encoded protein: CASRHGQYNEQFF.

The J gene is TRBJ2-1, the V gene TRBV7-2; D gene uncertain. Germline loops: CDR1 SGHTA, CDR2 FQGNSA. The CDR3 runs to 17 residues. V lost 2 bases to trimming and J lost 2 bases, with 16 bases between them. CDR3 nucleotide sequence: TGTGCCAGCAGCTTACTAAGGCAGGCAAGCCCCTACAATGAGCAGTTCTTC. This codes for CASSLLRQASPYNEQFF.

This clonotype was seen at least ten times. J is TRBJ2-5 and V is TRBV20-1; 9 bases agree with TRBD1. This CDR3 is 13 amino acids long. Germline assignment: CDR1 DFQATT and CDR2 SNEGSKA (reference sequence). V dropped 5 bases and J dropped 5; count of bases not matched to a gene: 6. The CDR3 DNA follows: TGCAGTGCTGCTACAGGGGGCTCGGAGACCCAGTACTTC. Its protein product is CSAATGGSETQYF.

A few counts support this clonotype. The CDR3 here is CSVRGLVGYEQYF. The CDR3 DNA reads TGCAGTGTCAGAGGCCTAGTTGGGTACGAGCAGTACTTC. This chain connects TRBV20-1 to TRBJ2-7; no firm D call. The CDR3 loop spans 13 amino acids. CDR1 and CDR2 from the germline V gene are DFQATT and SNEGSKA (reference sequence). V lost 7 bases, J lost 4 bases, and 17 bases lay in between.

CDR3 sequence reads: CASSESMLARNYEQYV. CDR3 DNA sequence: TGCGCCAGCAGTGAGTCGATGTTGGCCAGGAACTACGAGCAGTACGTC. The chain has TRBV10-2 and TRBJ2-7; D unresolved. Trimming removed 0 bases from V and 3 bases from J, with 15 bases in between. The V gene's germline CDR1 is WSHSY and CDR2 SAAADI. The CDR3 length is 16 residues.

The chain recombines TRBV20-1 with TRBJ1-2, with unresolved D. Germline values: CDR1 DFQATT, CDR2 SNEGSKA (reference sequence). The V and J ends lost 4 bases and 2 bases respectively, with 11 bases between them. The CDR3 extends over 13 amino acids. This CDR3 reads CSATPKGNYGYTF. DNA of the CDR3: TGCAGTGCTACCCCGAAGGGAAACTATGGCTACACCTTC.

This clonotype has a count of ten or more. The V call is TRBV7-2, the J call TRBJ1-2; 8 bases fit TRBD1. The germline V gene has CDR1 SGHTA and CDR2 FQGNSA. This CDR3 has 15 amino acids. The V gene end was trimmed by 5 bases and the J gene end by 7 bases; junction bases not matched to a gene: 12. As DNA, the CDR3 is TGTGCCAGCAGCCTACAGTTCGGGCAGGGGGCTGGCTACACCTTC. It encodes CASSLQFGQGAGYTF.

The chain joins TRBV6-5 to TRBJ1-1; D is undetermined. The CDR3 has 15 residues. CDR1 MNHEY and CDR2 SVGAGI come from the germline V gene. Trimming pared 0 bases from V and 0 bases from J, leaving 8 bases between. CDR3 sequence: CASSYSMGLNTEAFF. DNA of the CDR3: TGTGCCAGCAGTTACTCAATGGGCTTGAACACTGAAGCTTTCTTT.

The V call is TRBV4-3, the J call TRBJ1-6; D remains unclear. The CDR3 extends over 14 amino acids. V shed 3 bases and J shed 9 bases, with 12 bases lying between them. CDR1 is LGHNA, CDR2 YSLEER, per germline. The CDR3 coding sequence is TGCGCCAGCAGCCAGGCTGGCCCAATTTCACCCCTCCACTTT. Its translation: CASSQAGPISPLHF.

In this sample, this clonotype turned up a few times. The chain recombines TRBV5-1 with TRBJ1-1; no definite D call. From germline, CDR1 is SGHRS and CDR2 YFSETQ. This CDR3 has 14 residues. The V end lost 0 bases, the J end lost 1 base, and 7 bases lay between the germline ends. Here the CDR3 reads CASSLATANTEAFF. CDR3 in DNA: TGCGCCAGCAGCTTGGCCACGGCGAACACTGAAGCTTTCTTT.

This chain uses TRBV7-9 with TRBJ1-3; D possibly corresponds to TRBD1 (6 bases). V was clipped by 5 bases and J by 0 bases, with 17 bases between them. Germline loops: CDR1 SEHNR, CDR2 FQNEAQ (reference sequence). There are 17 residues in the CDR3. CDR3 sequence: CASSTRQVGSSGNTIYF. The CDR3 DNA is TGTGCCAGCAGCACCCGACAGGTGGGGAGCTCTGGAAACACCATATATTTT.

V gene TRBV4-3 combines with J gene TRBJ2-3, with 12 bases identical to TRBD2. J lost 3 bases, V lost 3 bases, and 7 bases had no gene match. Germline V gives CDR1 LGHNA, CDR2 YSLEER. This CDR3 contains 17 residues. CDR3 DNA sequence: TGCGCCAGCAGCCAGCACTCTAGCGGGGGGGCTACAGATACGCAGTATTTT. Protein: CASSQHSSGGATDTQYF.

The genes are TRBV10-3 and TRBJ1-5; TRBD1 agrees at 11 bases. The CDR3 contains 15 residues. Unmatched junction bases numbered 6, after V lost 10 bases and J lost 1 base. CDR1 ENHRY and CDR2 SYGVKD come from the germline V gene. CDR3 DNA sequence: TGTGCCACCGGACAGGGGGCGCCGAGCAATCAGCCCCAGCATTTT. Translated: CATGQGAPSNQPQHF.

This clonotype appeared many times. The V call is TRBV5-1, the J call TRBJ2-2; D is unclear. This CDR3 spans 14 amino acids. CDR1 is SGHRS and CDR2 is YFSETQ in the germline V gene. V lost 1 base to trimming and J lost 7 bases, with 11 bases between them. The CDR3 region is CASSLSGSNGELFF. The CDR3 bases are TGCGCCAGCAGCTTGTCGGGTTCCAACGGGGAGCTGTTTTTT. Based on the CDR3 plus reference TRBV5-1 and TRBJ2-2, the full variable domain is KAGVTQTPRYLIKTRGQQVTLSCSPISGHRSVSWYQQTPGQGLQFLFEYFSETQRNKGNFPGRFSGRQFSNSRSEMNVSTLELGDSALYLCASSLSGSNGELFFGEGSRLTVL.

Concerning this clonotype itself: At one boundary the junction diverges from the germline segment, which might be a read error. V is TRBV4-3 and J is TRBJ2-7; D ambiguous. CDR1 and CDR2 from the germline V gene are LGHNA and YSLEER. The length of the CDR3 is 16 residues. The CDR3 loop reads CASSQEATASDYEQYF. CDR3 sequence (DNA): TGCGCCAGCAGTCAAGAAGCAACCGCGTCAGACTACGAGCAGTACTTC.

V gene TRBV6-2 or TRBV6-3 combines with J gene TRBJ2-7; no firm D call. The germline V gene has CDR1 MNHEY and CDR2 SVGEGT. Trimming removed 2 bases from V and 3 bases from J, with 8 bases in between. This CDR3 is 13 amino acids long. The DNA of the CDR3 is TGTGCCAGCAGTTACAGGACGGTCTACGAGCAGTACTTC. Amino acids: CASSYRTVYEQYF.

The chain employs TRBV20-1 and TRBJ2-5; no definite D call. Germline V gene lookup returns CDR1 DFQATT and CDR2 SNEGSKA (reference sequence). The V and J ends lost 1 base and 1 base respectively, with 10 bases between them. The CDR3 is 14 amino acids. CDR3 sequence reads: CSARGFATQETQYF. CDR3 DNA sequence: TGCAGTGCTAGAGGATTTGCGACCCAAGAGACCCAGTACTTC.